This T cell receptor beta chain was sequenced in a study of cytomegalovirus exposure and HLA in healthy donors. A word on this clone: Its cognate antigen is unknown.

PCR amplification relied on 60 Vbeta primers (plus 13 Jbeta primers). Only in-frame clones appear in the TCRdb table, and some are missing; sequencing was by immunoSEQ multiplex PCR. The sample records nearly 95,000 clones, about four fifths being singletons. The CDR3 runs 13 residues. Germline assignment: CDR1 SGHAT and CDR2 FQDESV (reference sequence). Deletions cut 5 bases from V and 11 bases from J, with 16 bases between. Study observations and caveats: There were some public TCRs occurring in many donors, but most TCR sequences were rare. Presence/absence analyses took donor sequencing depth as roughly uniform.

This TCR was sampled from a woman aged 40 to 50 in good health and CMV-seronegative. The sequencing input was PBMCs. The chain employs TRBV11-1 and TRBJ1-3; no clear D gene. The DNA of the CDR3 is TGTGCCAGCAGCCCCAGCGCGGGAGACTCCATATATTTT. Translation gives CASSPSAGDSIYF. The variable domain in full, with the rest retrieved from reference TRBV11-1 and TRBJ1-3, is EAEVAQSPRYKITEKSQAVAFWCDPISGHATLYWYRQILGQGPELLVQFQDESVVDDSQLPKDRFSAERLKGVDSTLKIQPAELGDSAMYLCASSPSAGDSIYFGEGSWLTVV.